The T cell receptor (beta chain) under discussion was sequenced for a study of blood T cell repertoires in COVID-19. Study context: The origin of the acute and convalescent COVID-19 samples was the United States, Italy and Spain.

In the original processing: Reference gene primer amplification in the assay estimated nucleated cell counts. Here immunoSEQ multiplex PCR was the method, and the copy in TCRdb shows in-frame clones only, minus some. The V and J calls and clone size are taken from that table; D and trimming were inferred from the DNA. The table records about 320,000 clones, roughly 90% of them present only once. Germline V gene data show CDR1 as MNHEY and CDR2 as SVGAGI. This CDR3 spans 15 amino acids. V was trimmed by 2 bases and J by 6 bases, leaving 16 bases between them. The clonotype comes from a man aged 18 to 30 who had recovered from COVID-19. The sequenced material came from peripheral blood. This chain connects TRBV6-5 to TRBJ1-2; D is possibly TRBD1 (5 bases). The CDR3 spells CASSYTTGGRDGYTF. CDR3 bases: TGTGCCAGCAGTTACACCACCGGGGGACGGGATGGCTACACCTTC.